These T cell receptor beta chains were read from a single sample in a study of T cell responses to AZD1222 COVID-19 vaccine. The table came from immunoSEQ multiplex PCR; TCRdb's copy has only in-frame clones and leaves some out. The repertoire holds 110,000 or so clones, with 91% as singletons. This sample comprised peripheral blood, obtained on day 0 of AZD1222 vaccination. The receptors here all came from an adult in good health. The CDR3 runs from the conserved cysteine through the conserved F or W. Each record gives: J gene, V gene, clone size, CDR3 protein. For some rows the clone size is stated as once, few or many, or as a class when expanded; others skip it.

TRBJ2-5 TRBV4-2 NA CASSQGRTSGYGETQYF
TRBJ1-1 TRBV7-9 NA CASSLEQVGMNTEAFF
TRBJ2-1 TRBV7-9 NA CASSYRLAGGPRFF
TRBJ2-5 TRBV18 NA CASSPGPTQETQYF
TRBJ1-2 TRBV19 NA CASSIGGTGRSNYGYTF
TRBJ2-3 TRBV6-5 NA CASRRTGITDTQYF
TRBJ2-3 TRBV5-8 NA CASSLSGADTQYF
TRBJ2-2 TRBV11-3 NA CASSLDQSGTGNTGELFF
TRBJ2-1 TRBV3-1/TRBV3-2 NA CASSQVAEGAYNEQFF
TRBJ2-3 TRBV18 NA CASSPRTPVETDTQYF
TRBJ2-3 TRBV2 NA CASSLQGSTDTQYF
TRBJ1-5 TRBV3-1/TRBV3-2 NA CASSQDTARYQPQHF
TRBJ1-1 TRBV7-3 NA CASSLKGGAEAFF
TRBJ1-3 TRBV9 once CASSVGLGPISGNTIYF
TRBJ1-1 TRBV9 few CASSVTDLNTEAFF
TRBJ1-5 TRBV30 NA CAWSPGYNQPQHF
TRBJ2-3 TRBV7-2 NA CASSLVAGVGDTQYF
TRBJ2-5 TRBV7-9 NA CASSYGQGMSIETQYF
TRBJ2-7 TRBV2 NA CASSDRLGYNEQYF
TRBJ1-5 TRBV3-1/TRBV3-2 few CASSQDPTGLHNQPQHF
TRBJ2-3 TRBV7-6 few CASSFLTAGGDTQYF
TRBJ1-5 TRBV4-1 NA CASSQEGRNRNQPQHF
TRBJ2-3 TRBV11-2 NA CASSLMGLTDTQYF
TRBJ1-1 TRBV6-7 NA CASSYPTDTEAFF
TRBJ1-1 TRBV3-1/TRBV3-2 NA CASSLGNEAFF
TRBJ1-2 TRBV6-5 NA CASSYSEGAPIYGYTF
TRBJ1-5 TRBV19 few CASSIDLEGGLYQPQHF
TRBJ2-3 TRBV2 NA CASRLAGGDTDTQYF
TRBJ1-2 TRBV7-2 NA CASSLPSGGNYGYTF
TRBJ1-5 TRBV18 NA CASSPPGGGQPQHF
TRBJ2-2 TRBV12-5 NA CASGFNSGSTGELFF
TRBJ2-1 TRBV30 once CACSGLGGSNEQFF
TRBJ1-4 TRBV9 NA CASSVGDRLNELFF
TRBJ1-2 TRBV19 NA CASSIVSANYGYTF
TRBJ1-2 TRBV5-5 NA CASSTQETGGYTF
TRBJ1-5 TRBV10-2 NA CASSERQPARSQHF
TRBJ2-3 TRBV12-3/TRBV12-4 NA CASRWGDTQYF
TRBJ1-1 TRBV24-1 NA CATVNKIRNTEAFF
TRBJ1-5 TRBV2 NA CASSEGGPGVGQPQHF
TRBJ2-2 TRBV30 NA CAWSVRGRGAGDGELFF
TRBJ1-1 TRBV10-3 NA CAISGDRVNTEAFF
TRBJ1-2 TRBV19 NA CASRLVGDRATYGYTF
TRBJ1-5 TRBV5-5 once CASSLLRVNQPQHF
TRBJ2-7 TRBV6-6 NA CASSEAGTRAYEQYF
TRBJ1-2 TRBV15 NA CATSNEGYGYTF
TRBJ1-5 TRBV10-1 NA CASSEYSNQPQHF
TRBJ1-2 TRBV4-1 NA CASSQGRGQGRDGYTF
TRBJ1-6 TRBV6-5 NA CASSYDSSYNSPLHF
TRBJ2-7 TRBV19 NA CASSMVGQSSYEQYF
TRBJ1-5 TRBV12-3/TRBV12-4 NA CASSRGGGQPQHF
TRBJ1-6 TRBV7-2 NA CASSLDRDYGALHF
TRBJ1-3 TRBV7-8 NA CASSFRPEEARSGSTIYF
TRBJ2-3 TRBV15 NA CATSRPPVAGADTQYF
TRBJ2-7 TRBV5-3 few CARSFSRRGTSYEQYF
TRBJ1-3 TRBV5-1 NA CASSLLGASGNTIYF
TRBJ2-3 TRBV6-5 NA CASGRVEVWDTQYF
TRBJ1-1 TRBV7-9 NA CASSSKNTEAFF
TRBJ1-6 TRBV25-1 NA CASSEGQGNSPLHF
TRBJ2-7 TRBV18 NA CASSPPASGRMSSYEQYF
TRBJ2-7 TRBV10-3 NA CAIRSGTGDEQYF